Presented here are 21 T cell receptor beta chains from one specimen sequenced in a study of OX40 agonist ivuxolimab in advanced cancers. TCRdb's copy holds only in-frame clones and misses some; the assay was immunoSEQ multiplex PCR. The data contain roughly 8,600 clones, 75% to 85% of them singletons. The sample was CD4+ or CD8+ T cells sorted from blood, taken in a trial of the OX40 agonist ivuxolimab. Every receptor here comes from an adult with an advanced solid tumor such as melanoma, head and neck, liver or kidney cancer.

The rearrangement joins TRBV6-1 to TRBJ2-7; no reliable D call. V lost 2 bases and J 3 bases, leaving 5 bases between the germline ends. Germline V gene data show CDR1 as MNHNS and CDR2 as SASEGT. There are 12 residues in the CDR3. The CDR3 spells CASSEYGYEQYF. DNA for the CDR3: TGTGCCAGCAGTGAATACGGCTACGAGCAGTACTTC.

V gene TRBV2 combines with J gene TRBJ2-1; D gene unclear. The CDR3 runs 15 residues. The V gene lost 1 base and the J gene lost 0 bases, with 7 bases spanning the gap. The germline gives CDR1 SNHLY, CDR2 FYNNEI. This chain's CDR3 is CASSEVFSSYNEQFF. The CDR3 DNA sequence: TGTGCCAGCAGTGAAGTATTTAGCTCCTACAATGAGCAGTTCTTC.

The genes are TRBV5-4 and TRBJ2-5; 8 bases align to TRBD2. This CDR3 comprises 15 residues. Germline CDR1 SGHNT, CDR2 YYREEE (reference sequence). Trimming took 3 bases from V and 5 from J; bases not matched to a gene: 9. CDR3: CASSSLGGDPETQYF. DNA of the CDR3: TGTGCCAGCAGCTCCCTCGGGGGGGACCCTGAGACCCAGTACTTC.

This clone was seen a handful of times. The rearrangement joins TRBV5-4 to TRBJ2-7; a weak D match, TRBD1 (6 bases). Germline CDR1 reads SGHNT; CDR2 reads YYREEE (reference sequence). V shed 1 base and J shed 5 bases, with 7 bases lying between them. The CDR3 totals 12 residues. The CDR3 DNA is TGTGCCAGCAGCTTGTGGACAGACGAGCAGTACTTC. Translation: CASSLWTDEQYF. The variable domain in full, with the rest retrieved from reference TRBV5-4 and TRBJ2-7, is ETGVTQSPTHLIKTRGQQVTLRCSSQSGHNTVSWYQQALGQGPQFIFQYYREEENGRGNFPPRFSGLQFPNYSSELNVNALELDDSALYLCASSLWTDEQYFGPGTRLTVT.

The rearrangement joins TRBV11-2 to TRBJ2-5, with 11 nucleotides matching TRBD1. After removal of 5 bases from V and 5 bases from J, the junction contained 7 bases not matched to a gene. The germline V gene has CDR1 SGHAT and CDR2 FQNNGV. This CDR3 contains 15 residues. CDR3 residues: CASSTDRGLRETQYF. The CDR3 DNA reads TGTGCCAGCAGCACGGACAGGGGGCTGCGGGAGACCCAGTACTTC.

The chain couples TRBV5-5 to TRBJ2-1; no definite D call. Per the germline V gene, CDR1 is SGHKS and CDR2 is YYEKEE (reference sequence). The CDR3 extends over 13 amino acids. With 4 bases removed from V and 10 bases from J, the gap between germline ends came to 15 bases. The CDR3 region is CASSLWTAGEQFF. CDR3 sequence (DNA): TGTGCCAGCAGCCTTTGGACGGCAGGCGAGCAGTTCTTC. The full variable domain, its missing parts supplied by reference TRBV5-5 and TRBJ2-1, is DAGVTQSPTHLIKTRGQQVTLRCSPISGHKSVSWYQQVLGQGPQFIFQYYEKEERGRGNFPDRFSARQFPNYSSELNVNALLLGDSALYLCASSLWTAGEQFFGPGTRLTVL.

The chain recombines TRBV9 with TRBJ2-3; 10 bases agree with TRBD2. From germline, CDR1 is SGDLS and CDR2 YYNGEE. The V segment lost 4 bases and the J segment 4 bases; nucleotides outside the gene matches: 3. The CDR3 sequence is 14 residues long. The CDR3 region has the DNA TGTGCCAGCAGCCGTAGCGGGGGGCCAGATACGCAGTATTTT. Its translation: CASSRSGGPDTQYF.

CDR3 loop: CASADRLSSYNEQFF. Here the CDR3 DNA reads TGTGCCAGCGCGGACAGACTCAGCTCCTACAATGAGCAGTTCTTC. This chain uses TRBV27 with TRBJ2-1; tentatively, D is TRBD1 (6 bases). Germline CDR1 reads MNHEY; CDR2 reads SMNVEV (reference sequence). This CDR3 has 15 amino acids. V gave up 8 bases and J gave up 0 bases, with 14 bases separating them.

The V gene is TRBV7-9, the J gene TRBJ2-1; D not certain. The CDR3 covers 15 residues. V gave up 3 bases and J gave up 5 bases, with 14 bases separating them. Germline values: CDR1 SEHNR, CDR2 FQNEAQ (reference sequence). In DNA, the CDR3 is TGTGCCAGCAGCTTCAGCGAAACTGACCACAATGAGCAGTTCTTC. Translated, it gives CASSFSETDHNEQFF.

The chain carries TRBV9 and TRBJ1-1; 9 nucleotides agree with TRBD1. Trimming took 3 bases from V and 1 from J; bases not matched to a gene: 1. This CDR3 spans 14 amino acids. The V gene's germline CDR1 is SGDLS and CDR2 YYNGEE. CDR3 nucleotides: TGTGCCAGCAGCGAGACAGGGGGGAACACTGAAGCTTTCTTT. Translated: CASSETGGNTEAFF.

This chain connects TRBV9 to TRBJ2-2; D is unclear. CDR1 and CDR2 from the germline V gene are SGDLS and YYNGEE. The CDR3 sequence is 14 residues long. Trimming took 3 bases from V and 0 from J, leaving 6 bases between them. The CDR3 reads CASSGQANTGELFF. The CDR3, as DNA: TGTGCCAGCAGCGGGCAGGCGAACACCGGGGAGCTGTTTTTT.

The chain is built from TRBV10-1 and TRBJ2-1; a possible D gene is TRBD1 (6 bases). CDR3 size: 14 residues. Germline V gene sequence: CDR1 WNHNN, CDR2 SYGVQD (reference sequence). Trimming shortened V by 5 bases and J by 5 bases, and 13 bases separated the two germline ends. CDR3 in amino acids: CASSRDTVNNEQFF. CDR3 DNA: TGCGCCAGCAGTAGGGACACCGTAAACAATGAGCAGTTCTTC.

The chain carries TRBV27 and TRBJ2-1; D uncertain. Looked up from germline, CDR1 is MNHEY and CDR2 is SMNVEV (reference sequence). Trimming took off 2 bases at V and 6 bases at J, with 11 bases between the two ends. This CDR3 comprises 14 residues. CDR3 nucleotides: TGTGCCAGCAGTTTAGTAGTGGCATCCAATGAGCAGTTCTTC. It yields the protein CASSLVVASNEQFF.

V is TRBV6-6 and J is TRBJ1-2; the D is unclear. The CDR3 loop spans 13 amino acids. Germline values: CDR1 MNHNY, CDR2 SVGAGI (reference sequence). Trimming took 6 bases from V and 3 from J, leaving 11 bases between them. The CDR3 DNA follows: TGTGCCAGCAGGGGTAGGGAGGACTATGGCTACACCTTC. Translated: CASRGREDYGYTF.

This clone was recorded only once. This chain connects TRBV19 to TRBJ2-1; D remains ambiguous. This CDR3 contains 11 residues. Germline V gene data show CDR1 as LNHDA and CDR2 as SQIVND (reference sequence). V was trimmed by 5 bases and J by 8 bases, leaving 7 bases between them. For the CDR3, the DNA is TGTGCCAGTAGTTGGGGATATGAGCAGTTCTTC. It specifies CASSWGYEQFF.

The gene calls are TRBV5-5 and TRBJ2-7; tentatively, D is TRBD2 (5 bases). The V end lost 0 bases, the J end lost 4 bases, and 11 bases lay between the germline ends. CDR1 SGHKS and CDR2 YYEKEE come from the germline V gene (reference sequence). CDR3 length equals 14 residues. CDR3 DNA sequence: TGTGCCAGCAGCTTGGCGGGATGGGGTTACGAGCAGTACTTC. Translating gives CASSLAGWGYEQYF.

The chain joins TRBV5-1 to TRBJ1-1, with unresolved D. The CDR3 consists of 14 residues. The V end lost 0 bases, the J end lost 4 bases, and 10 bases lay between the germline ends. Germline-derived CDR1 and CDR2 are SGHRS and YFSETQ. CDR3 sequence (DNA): TGCGCCAGCAGCTTGGAATCAATGGCCACTGAAGCTTTCTTT. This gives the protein CASSLESMATEAFF.

The CDR3 DNA follows: TGTGCCAGCAGCAGGGCTACTAATGAAAAACTGTTTTTT. This sequence encodes CASSRATNEKLFF. This rearrangement joins TRBV2 to TRBJ1-4; TRBD1 is a possible D gene (5 bases). The V gene's germline CDR1 is SNHLY and CDR2 FYNNEI. The CDR3 contains 13 residues. V was pared by 6 bases and J by 2 bases, with 7 bases between.

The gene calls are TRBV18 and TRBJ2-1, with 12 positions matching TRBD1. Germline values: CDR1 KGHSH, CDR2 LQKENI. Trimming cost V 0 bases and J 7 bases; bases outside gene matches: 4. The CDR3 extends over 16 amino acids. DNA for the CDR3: TGTGCCAGCTCACCACCGGGACAGGGGGCAAAAAATGAGCAGTTCTTC. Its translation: CASSPPGQGAKNEQFF.

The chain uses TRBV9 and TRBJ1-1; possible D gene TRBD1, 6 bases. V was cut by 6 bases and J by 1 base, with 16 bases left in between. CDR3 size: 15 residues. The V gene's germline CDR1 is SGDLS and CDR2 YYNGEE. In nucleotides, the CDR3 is TGTGCCAGCACCCCCGGGGGGCCATGGAACACTGAAGCTTTCTTT. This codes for CASTPGGPWNTEAFF.

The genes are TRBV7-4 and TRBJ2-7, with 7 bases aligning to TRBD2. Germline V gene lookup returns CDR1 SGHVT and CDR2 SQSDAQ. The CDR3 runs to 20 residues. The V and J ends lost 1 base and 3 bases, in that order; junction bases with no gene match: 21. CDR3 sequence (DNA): TGTGCCAGCAGCTTAGGGACTAGTAGGGTCGGAGTTGGGGTTGACTACGAGCAGTACTTC. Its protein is CASSLGTSRVGVGVDYEQYF.